The 27 T cell receptor beta chains reported below all come from one sample, sequenced in a study of neurological immune-mediated disorders. TCRdb reprocessed the 5' RACE reads via MiXCR and lists one record per CDR3 protein. The table records roughly 28,000 distinct CDR3 sequences, more than 10% of them present only once. The sequenced material came from PBMCs. The source of these receptors is a man in his 60s in good health.

In its sample, this clonotype was seen many times. The rearrangement uses TRBV24-1 and TRBJ2-1; no clear D. Germline loops: CDR1 KGHDR, CDR2 SFDVKD. The CDR3 spans 13 residues. Trimming removed 7 bases at V and 5 bases at J, with 11 bases between. The CDR3, as DNA: TGTGCCACCAGAGGACGGCTAGACAATGAGCAGTTCTTC. Its translation: CATRGRLDNEQFF.

This clonotype was counted ten times or more. The chain couples TRBV20-1 to TRBJ1-2; D call uncertain. The CDR3 is 19 amino acids. With 2 bases removed from V and 4 bases from J, the gap between germline ends came to 29 bases. Germline CDR1 reads DFQATT; CDR2 reads SNEGSKA (reference sequence). CDR3 sequence reads: CSARWSGRPFVLGLYGYTF. Written as DNA, the CDR3 is TGCAGTGCTAGATGGTCAGGCAGACCTTTCGTCCTAGGCCTCTATGGCTACACCTTC.

This clonotype has at least ten counts. The rearrangement uses TRBV5-6 and TRBJ2-7; no clear D. CDR1 SGHDT and CDR2 YYEEEE come from the germline V gene. V lost 4 bases and J 5 bases, leaving 16 bases between the germline ends. The CDR3 runs to 14 residues. The CDR3 region is CASSTGYTFDEQYF. The CDR3 nucleotides read TGTGCCAGCAGCACCGGTTACACGTTCGACGAGCAGTACTTC.

This clonotype was counted at least ten times. The chain carries TRBV5-6 and TRBJ2-5; D gene unclear. V lost 4 bases and J lost 8, with 9 bases in between. Germline V gene lookup returns CDR1 SGHDT and CDR2 YYEEEE. The CDR3 is made up of 11 amino acids. The CDR3 coding sequence is TGTGCCAGCAGCGTAAGAGATACCCAGTACTTC. Translated, it gives CASSVRDTQYF.

The table lists this clonotype with many counts. The J gene is TRBJ1-1, the V gene TRBV29-1; TRBD1 matches 8 bases. With V trimmed by 6 bases and J by 4 bases, 7 bases remained unmatched. Germline CDR1 SQVTM, CDR2 ANQGSEA. The CDR3 runs to 13 residues. CDR3 in amino acids: CSVHPGQATEAFF. DNA for the CDR3: TGCAGCGTGCACCCGGGACAGGCCACTGAAGCTTTCTTT.

The V call is TRBV7-6, the J call TRBJ2-2; D is undetermined. The CDR3 length is 15 residues. Germline-derived CDR1 and CDR2 are SGHVS and FNYEAQ. V lost 1 base to trimming and J lost 0 bases, with 6 bases between them. The CDR3 bases are TGTGCCAGCAGCTTAGTGTCAGCGAACACCGGGGAGCTGTTTTTT. Translating gives CASSLVSANTGELFF.

This clonotype was seen ten or more times. This sequence joins TRBV7-9 and TRBJ2-5; TRBD1 matches 8 bases. In germline, CDR1 is SEHNR, CDR2 FQNEAQ (reference sequence). The CDR3 sequence is 15 residues long. J was trimmed by 7 bases and V by 5 bases; bases with no gene match: 12. The CDR3 sequence: CASSTRTGPGVTQYF. The DNA of the CDR3 is TGTGCCAGCAGCACCCGGACAGGGCCGGGTGTGACCCAGTACTTC.

On this clonotype itself: Sequence at one end of the junction differs from germline and may be a read error. The chain couples TRBV5-6 to TRBJ2-6; D is perhaps TRBD1 (6 bases). This CDR3 contains 15 residues. Germline V CDR1 and CDR2: SGHDT, YYEEEE. The CDR3 spells CASALQGPRANVLAF. The CDR3, as DNA: TGTGCCAGCGCGTTACAGGGCCCTAGGGCCAACGTCCTGGCTTTC.

This clonotype was observed many times. J is TRBJ2-5 and V is TRBV29-1; D is perhaps TRBD1 (6 bases). CDR1 is SQVTM, CDR2 ANQGSEA, per germline. The CDR3 covers 16 residues. The V end was cut by 3 bases, the J end by 1 base, with 18 bases between. The CDR3 nucleotides read TGCAGCGTTGAGGGACAACCGGGACACATCCAAGAGACCCAGTACTTC. Translation gives CSVEGQPGHIQETQYF. The full variable domain, completed using reference TRBV29-1 and TRBJ2-5, is SAVISQKPSRDICQRGTSLTIQCQVDSQVTMMFWYRQQPGQSLTLIATANQGSEATYESGFVIDKFPISRPNLTFSTLTVSNMSPEDSSIYLCSVEGQPGHIQETQYFGPGTRLLVL.

There are many counts of this clonotype. J is TRBJ1-6 and V is TRBV2, with D unclear. CDR1 SNHLY and CDR2 FYNNEI come from the germline V gene. This CDR3 region has 14 residues. V was clipped by 3 bases and J by 7 bases, with 10 bases between them. The CDR3 coding sequence is TGTGCCAGCAGTGAGTTGGTGGTGAATTCACCCCTCCACTTT. Its translation is CASSELVVNSPLHF.

Regarding this clonotype: A junction boundary mismatches the germline segment, possibly from a read error. The chain joins TRBV5-1 to TRBJ2-2; 8 bases fit TRBD1. CDR3 length equals 15 residues. Germline V gives CDR1 SGHRS, CDR2 YFSETQ. CDR3 loop: CASSPGTANTGGLFF. The CDR3 nucleotides read TGCGCCAGCAGCCCGGGGACAGCGAACACAGGGGGGCTGTTTTTT.

This clonotype occurred many times. CDR3 loop: CASSLVAGGYNEQFF. The CDR3 nucleotides read TGCGCCAGCAGCTTGGTAGCGGGAGGGTACAATGAGCAGTTCTTC. The chain joins TRBV5-1 to TRBJ2-1; the match to TRBD2 covers 11 bases. CDR3 length: 15 amino acids. Germline CDR1 SGHRS, CDR2 YFSETQ. The V gene end was trimmed by 0 bases and the J gene end by 4 bases; junction bases not matched to a gene: 0.

This clonotype was counted at least ten times. The V call is TRBV6-5, the J call TRBJ2-7; D gene ambiguous. Germline loops: CDR1 MNHEY, CDR2 SVGAGI. CDR3 length equals 14 residues. Trimming took 6 bases from V and 9 from J, leaving 21 bases between them. In DNA, the CDR3 is TGTGCCAGCAGCACCGGGTTAATCAGTTGGGGGCAGTACTTC. Protein product: CASSTGLISWGQYF.

This clonotype was recorded many times. This rearrangement joins TRBV7-7 to TRBJ2-5; D is unresolved. Germline V gene data show CDR1 as SSHAT and CDR2 as FNYEAQ (reference sequence). V was clipped by 5 bases and J by 3 bases, with 10 bases between them. The CDR3 is 13 amino acids. For the CDR3, the DNA is TGTGCCAGCAGCCCCTCCACGGAAGAGACCCAGTACTTC. This sequence encodes CASSPSTEETQYF.

This clonotype was detected ten times or more. The chain couples TRBV5-1 to TRBJ2-7; D possibly uses TRBD1 or TRBD2 (8 bases each). The germline V gene encodes CDR1 SGHRS and CDR2 YFSETQ. V was cut by 4 bases and J by 3 bases, with 35 bases left in between. The CDR3 is 21 amino acids. Here the CDR3 DNA reads TGCGCCAGCAGCCAAGACAGGGGTGGCGGGAGGCTTACTACGTCTCGCTACGAGCAGTACTTC. As protein: CASSQDRGGGRLTTSRYEQYF.

In this sample, this clonotype turned up many times. The CDR3 DNA sequence: TGTGCCAGCAGTGAATGGGACAGGGGGCATAGGGCTTTCTTT. The encoded protein is CASSEWDRGHRAFF. The V call is TRBV6-1, the J call TRBJ1-1; 12 bases are a match to TRBD1. The CDR3 spans 14 residues. CDR1 and CDR2 from the germline V gene are MNHNS and SASEGT. V shed 2 bases and J 11 bases; nucleotides not matched to a gene: 6.

This clonotype occurred many times. This sequence joins TRBV5-1 and TRBJ2-2; a possible D gene is TRBD2 (5 bases). The CDR3 has 15 amino acids. V shed 0 bases and J shed 2 bases, with 8 bases lying between them. CDR1 and CDR2 from the germline V gene are SGHRS and YFSETQ. The CDR3 DNA is TGCGCCAGCAGCTTGGTGGAGGTAAACACCGGGGAGCTGTTTTTT. It encodes CASSLVEVNTGELFF.

This clonotype occurred many times. The chain employs TRBV9 and TRBJ2-3, with no clear D. Germline V gives CDR1 SGDLS, CDR2 YYNGEE. CDR3 size: 13 residues. Trimming stripped 0 bases from V and 6 bases from J, with 8 bases between. The CDR3 DNA is TGTGCCAGCAGCGTAGATCACGCCGATACGCAGTATTTT. Its protein is CASSVDHADTQYF.

Many counts were recorded for this clonotype. This sequence joins TRBV10-1 and TRBJ2-3; D tentatively fits TRBD1 or TRBD2 (6 bases each). Germline CDR1 reads WNHNN; CDR2 reads SYGVQD (reference sequence). Trimming stripped 3 bases from V and 5 bases from J, with 24 bases between. CDR3 length: 18 amino acids. The CDR3 is CASSEKMDGGGRLDTQYF. In DNA, the CDR3 is TGCGCCAGCAGTGAAAAAATGGACGGAGGGGGGCGCCTAGATACGCAGTATTTT.

The CDR3 spells CASTKQEDQPQHF. The DNA of the CDR3 is TGTGCCAGCACCAAACAGGAAGATCAGCCCCAGCATTTT. This chain connects TRBV18 to TRBJ1-5, with D possibly TRBD1 on 5 matching bases. V was clipped by 8 bases and J by 5 bases, with 13 bases between them. Germline CDR1 KGHSH, CDR2 LQKENI. The CDR3 runs to 13 residues. Full variable domain (remainder filled in from reference TRBV18 and TRBJ1-5): NAGVMQNPRHLVRRRGQEARLRCSPMKGHSHVYWYRQLPEEGLKFMVYLQKENIIDESGMPKERFSAEFPKEGPSILRIQQVVRGDSAAYFCASTKQEDQPQHFGDGTRLSIL.

The chain recombines TRBV5-1 with TRBJ1-1; D gene ambiguous. V was trimmed by 3 bases and J by 3 bases, leaving 9 bases between them. From germline, CDR1 is SGHRS and CDR2 YFSETQ. The CDR3 runs to 13 residues. CDR3 region: CASSSSTHTEAFF. CDR3 bases: TGCGCCAGCAGCTCGTCGACCCACACTGAAGCTTTCTTT.

The chain employs TRBV28 and TRBJ2-5; possibly TRBD2 for D (5 bases). Trimming took 2 bases from V and 1 from J, leaving 14 bases between them. The CDR3 has 16 amino acids. Germline CDR1 and CDR2: MDHEN and SYDVKM. The chain's CDR3 is CASSLTEGASQETQYF. The CDR3 coding sequence is TGTGCCAGCAGTTTAACAGAGGGAGCGTCCCAAGAGACCCAGTACTTC.

V usage is TRBV5-3 and J usage is TRBJ2-7; 12 positions match TRBD2. TRBV5-3 is an ORF; its function is uncertain. The CDR3 is 18 residues long. J gave up 7 bases and V 0 bases, and 14 bases lay outside the gene matches. The CDR3 loop is CARSLGPETSGRMREQYF. CDR3 sequence (DNA): TGTGCCAGAAGCTTGGGGCCGGAGACTAGCGGGAGAATGAGGGAGCAGTACTTC.

This clonotype came up many times. This chain links TRBV20-1 with TRBJ2-2; D is ambiguous. V lost 3 bases and J 3 bases, leaving 17 bases between the germline ends. This CDR3 is built from 16 residues. Germline V gene sequence: CDR1 DFQATT, CDR2 SNEGSKA (reference sequence). CDR3 sequence: CSASPYGPGDTGELFF. The CDR3 bases are TGCAGTGCTAGTCCTTATGGTCCGGGCGACACCGGGGAGCTGTTTTTT.

This clonotype was recorded many times. The CDR3: CASSLVLAEGETQYF. The CDR3 nucleotides are TGCGCCAGCAGCTTGGTTCTCGCGGAGGGGGAGACCCAGTACTTC. V is TRBV5-1 and J is TRBJ2-5; weak D call: TRBD2 (6 bases). V dropped 0 bases and J dropped 5 bases, with 14 bases sitting between them. Germline loops: CDR1 SGHRS, CDR2 YFSETQ. The CDR3 extends over 15 amino acids.

This clonotype was observed many times. J is TRBJ2-7 and V is TRBV7-9; D is unresolved. The CDR3 is 12 residues long. V lost 2 bases, J lost 3 bases, and 5 bases lay in between. CDR1 is SEHNR, CDR2 FQNEAQ, per germline (reference sequence). In DNA form, the CDR3 reads TGTGCCAGCAGCTTATCAGTCTACGAGCAGTACTTC. Translated: CASSLSVYEQYF. The entire variable domain, with the rest obtained from reference TRBV7-9 and TRBJ2-7, is as follows: DTGVSQNPRHKITKRGQNVTFRCDPISEHNRLYWYRQTLGQGPEFLTYFQNEAQLEKSRLLSDRFSAERPKGSFSTLEIQRTEQGDSAMYLCASSLSVYEQYFGPGTRLTVT.

Many counts were recorded for this clonotype. This chain joins TRBV11-2 and TRBJ2-7; 7 nucleotides agree with TRBD1. The CDR3 length is 14 residues. V lost 6 bases, J lost 0 bases, and 5 bases stayed unmatched. CDR1 is SGHAT, CDR2 FQNNGV, per germline. The CDR3 DNA sequence: TGTGCCAGCAGACCGACAGGGATCTCCTACGAGCAGTACTTC. Protein: CASRPTGISYEQYF. The variable domain in full, with the rest retrieved from reference TRBV11-2 and TRBJ2-7, is EAGVAQSPRYKIIEKRQSVAFWCNPISGHATLYWYQQILGQGPKLLIQFQNNGVVDDSQLPKDRFSAERLKGVDSTLKIQPAKLEDSAVYLCASRPTGISYEQYFGPGTRLTVT.